The clone carrying this TCR beta chain was seen just once. What it recognizes is unknown. These data come from a study of post-analysis software for immune sequencing data. TCR beta cDNA libraries included unique molecular identifiers. TCRdb fed the PCR reads into MiXCR, producing one record per CDR3 protein. Among about 430,000 distinct CDR3 sequences listed, less than 40% were seen once. General study points: In patients, 4 to 6 TRBV segments were more frequent than in controls, with TRBV5-6, TRBV5-1 and TRBV20-1 among them. When the samples were clustered directly with F measure, those that had been prepared in the same batch showed strong co-clustering.

CDR1 and CDR2 from the germline V gene are SGHDN and FVKESK. CDR3 length equals 13 residues. The V gene lost 4 bases and the J gene lost 3 bases, with 7 bases spanning the gap. This sequence was found in a girl aged 2-9 years with multiple sclerosis. The gene calls are TRBV14 and TRBJ2-1; no reliable D call. The sequenced material came from blood. The CDR3, as DNA: TGTGCCAGCAGCCCGGGTATCTACAATGAGCAGTTCTTC. This gives the protein CASSPGIYNEQFF.